Included here is one TCR beta chain sequence, with context. Its antigen is still unknown. Per-base quality was not reported, and no clone a single base away is much larger than it. The data belong to a study of blood T cell repertoires in COVID-19 (TCRdb year 2020). For context, the study as a whole: The collaborator samples originated in the United States, Italy and Spain and spanned the acute and convalescent phases of COVID-19. The material from the prospective study consisted of cDNA or gDNA derived from T cells, B-cell-depleted T cells, or PBMCs. Subjects who had been exposed to COVID-19, were actively infected with it, or had recovered from it provided the deeply sampled blood TCRbeta repertoires that made up the dataset. The repertoires were released in a freely available public database intended as a resource for research on the immune response to SARS-CoV-2. The samples were drawn from the first 160 participants of the ongoing ImmuneRACE study and from 950 to 1,500 subjects provided by 6 global collaborators. Sample metadata almost always included a de-identified subject ID, COVID-19 status, age in years and sex. Where HLA class I and class II types were available, the types were taken from metadata supplied by the sample provider, not from assay-based typing.

Per the germline V gene, SGHTA is the CDR1 and FQGNSA is the CDR2. From the cysteine through the phenylalanine, the CDR3 covers 16 amino acids. The kept DNA is CDR3 alone, 48 bases in frame from the first base. At the junction V is shortened by 4 bases and J by 5 bases; bases outside the gene matches: 8. General study outcomes and caveats: How much clinical and demographic metadata was included differed by source and by participant, and the metadata was provided uncurated.

A second Seattle source provided samples from volunteer blood donors who had recovered from COVID-19. The collaborating institutions used their own protocols to collect whole blood in K2EDTA tubes. For TCRbeta analysis, collaborators shipped samples in one of three forms: frozen whole blood, isolated PBMCs, or DNA extracted from either of those sample types. The immunoSEQ Assay, a bias-controlled multiplex PCR, was used to amplify TCRbeta CDR3 regions from genomic DNA. In the paper's pipeline: The number of nucleated cells in each sample was estimated from the amplification of reference gene primers within the assay. To quantify the absolute abundance of each unique TCRbeta CDR3 rearrangement, sequence reads were collapsed and filtered. For each sample, productive Simpson clonality was calculated as the square root of Simpson's diversity index over productive rearrangements. This immuneACCESS table, as held by TCRdb, lists in-frame sequences with V and J called but not all clones. Of the missing ones, under half trace to an unresolved V gene in checked studies; the others have no known cause. V, J and clone size are taken as reported in that table, and D and trimming were inferred from the DNA itself. The sample table lists roughly 300,000 clones, more than 75% of them with a count of one. The top ten constitute roughly 7.1% of the sample.

Input material: peripheral blood. This clonotype originated in a woman in her forties or fifties who had recovered from COVID-19. The chain is made from TRBV7-2 and TRBJ2-5, with 12 central nucleotides matching TRBD2. The nucleotide sequence is TGTGCCAGCAGCTCCGATCTGCTAGCGGGAGGGGAGACCCAGTACTTC. Its protein is CASSSDLLAGGETQYF.